This T cell receptor beta chain appears in the sequencing data of a study of beta chain features in type 1 diabetes. General study results and limits: Within each of all four CD4+ subsets, Type 1 diabetes patients had TCRB CDR3s that were moderately but significantly shorter. No resolution was reached here on whether HLA type influences TCRB rearrangement.

Comment on this clone: The antigen is undetermined.

Expressed TCRB transcripts were sequenced after all isolated RNA was converted to cDNA. The assay was immunoSEQ multiplex PCR, and TCRdb's table has in-frame clones only and misses some. The sample holds just over 25,000 clones; roughly 53% are singletons and the top ten take 0.3%. The J segment lost 1 base and the V segment lost 0 bases, leaving 8 bases of the junction unmatched. The CDR3 is 20 residues long. The germline V gene has CDR1 LGHNA and CDR2 YNFKEQ. The sequenced sample consisted of stem cell memory CD4+ T cells from blood. The chain carries TRBV4-2 and TRBJ2-2; 13 nucleotides agree with TRBD2. The receptor comes from a man aged 30 to 39 with type 1 diabetes. CDR3 amino acids: CASSQEGTSGKPRNTGELFF. The CDR3 nucleotides are TGTGCCAGCAGCCAAGAAGGGACTAGCGGGAAACCGAGGAACACCGGGGAGCTGTTTTTT.